This T cell receptor beta chain was captured in a study of OX40 agonist ivuxolimab in advanced cancers. Study-wide context: All patients had ivuxolimab intravenously every 2 weeks at 0.01 to 10 mg/kg. Participants averaged 60 years of age (range 23 to 79) and were approximately 81% male.

Sequencing was performed with immunoSEQ multiplex PCR; in TCRdb, only in-frame clones are kept and a portion is missing. The table lists 95,000 to 110,000 clones, around 90% of them singletons. The sequences come from CD4+ or CD8+ T cells sorted from blood, collected in a trial of the OX40 agonist ivuxolimab. This TCR came from an adult with an advanced solid tumor such as melanoma, head and neck, liver or kidney cancer.

The chain's CDR3 is CASSLESGVTQYF. In DNA, the CDR3 is TGCGCCAGCAGCTTGGAGTCGGGAGTAACGCAGTATTTT. The rearrangement links TRBV5-1 to TRBJ2-3, with TRBD2 as a possible D gene (6 bases). CDR3 size: 13 residues. The V gene's germline CDR1 is SGHRS and CDR2 YFSETQ. The V and J ends lost 0 bases and 9 bases respectively, with 11 bases between them.